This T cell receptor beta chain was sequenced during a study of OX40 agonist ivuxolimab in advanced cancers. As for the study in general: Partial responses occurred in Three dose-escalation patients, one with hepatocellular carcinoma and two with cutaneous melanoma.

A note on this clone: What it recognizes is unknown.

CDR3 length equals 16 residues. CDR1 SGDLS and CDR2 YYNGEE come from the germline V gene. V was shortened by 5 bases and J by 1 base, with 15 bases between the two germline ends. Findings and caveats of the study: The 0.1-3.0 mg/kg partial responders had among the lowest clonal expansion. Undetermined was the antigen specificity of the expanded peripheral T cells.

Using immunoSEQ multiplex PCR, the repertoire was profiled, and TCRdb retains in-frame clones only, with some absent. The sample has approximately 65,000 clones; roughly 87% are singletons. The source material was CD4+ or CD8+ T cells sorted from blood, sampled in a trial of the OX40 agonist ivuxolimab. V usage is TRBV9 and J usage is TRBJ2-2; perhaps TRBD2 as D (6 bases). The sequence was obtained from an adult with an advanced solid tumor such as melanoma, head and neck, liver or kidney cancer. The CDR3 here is CASSFTTGLNTGELFF. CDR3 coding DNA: TGTGCCAGCAGTTTTACGACGGGACTGAACACCGGGGAGCTGTTTTTT.